The 31 T cell receptor beta chains below all came from one sample that was sequenced in a study of T cells in tumors after PD-1 blockade. Measured with immunoSEQ multiplex PCR; TCRdb has only the in-frame clones, and not every one. Counted here are 60,000 to 75,000 clones, over 65% occurring once; the ten biggest clones make up roughly 4.7%. The starting material was PBMCs, obtained after anti-PD-1 treatment. The receptors stem from a human donor with basal cell carcinoma.

This clone was seen more than once but under ten times. This chain connects TRBV4-2 to TRBJ2-2; D unclear. Between the trimmed V and J ends, which lost 0 bases and 5 bases, there was a span of 7 bases. This CDR3 is built from 14 residues. Per the germline V gene, CDR1 is LGHNA and CDR2 is YNFKEQ. In nucleotides, the CDR3 is TGTGCCAGCAGCCAAGATGCGGTGACCGGGGAGCTGTTTTTT. It specifies CASSQDAVTGELFF.

This clone was seen just once. The V and J genes are TRBV24-1 and TRBJ2-3; no reliable D call. Germline V gives CDR1 KGHDR, CDR2 SFDVKD. The CDR3 length is 11 residues. The V end was cut by 5 bases, the J end by 6 bases, with 5 bases between. The CDR3 DNA reads as TGTGCCACCAGTGTAGGGGATACGCAGTATTTT. This codes for CATSVGDTQYF.

V gene TRBV6-5 combines with J gene TRBJ1-4; tentative D call: TRBD1 (6 bases). With 5 bases removed from V and 0 bases from J, the gap between germline ends came to 10 bases. CDR1 and CDR2 (germline): MNHEY, SVGAGI. The CDR3 runs to 15 residues. CDR3 amino acids: CASSTRGPTNEKLFF. The CDR3 nucleotides are TGTGCCAGCAGTACCAGGGGACCAACTAATGAAAAACTGTTTTTT.

The chain couples TRBV7-6 to TRBJ2-7; 9 bases fit TRBD1. Germline V lookup: CDR1 SGHVS, CDR2 FNYEAQ. The CDR3 runs to 14 residues. J was trimmed by 3 bases and V by 5 bases; bases with no gene match: 5. The CDR3 DNA reads as TGTGCCAGCAGCGAGGGACAGGGTGGCTACGAGCAGTACTTC. Encoded protein: CASSEGQGGYEQYF.

This chain links TRBV6-4 with TRBJ1-1; unclear D gene. Per the germline V gene, CDR1 is MRHNA and CDR2 is SNTAGT. The CDR3 contains 13 residues. V shed 5 bases and J shed 0 bases, with 7 bases lying between them. CDR3 sequence (DNA): TGTGCCAGCAGTCAGTTAATGAACACTGAAGCTTTCTTT. It is translated as CASSQLMNTEAFF.

The rearrangement joins TRBV6-1 to TRBJ2-5, with TRBD2 as a possible D gene (7 bases). Germline CDR1 reads MNHNS; CDR2 reads SASEGT. V lost 0 bases and J 5 bases, leaving 10 bases between the germline ends. This CDR3 has 14 amino acids. Here the CDR3 DNA reads TGTGCCAGCAGTGAAGCGGGGGGGCATGAGACCCAGTACTTC. Its protein is CASSEAGGHETQYF.

The chain couples TRBV5-6 to TRBJ2-1; 8 bases agree with TRBD1. V shed 4 bases, J shed 12 bases, and the junction held 15 bases outside the gene matches. The CDR3 runs to 15 residues. The germline CDR1 and CDR2 sequences are SGHDT and YYEEEE. CDR3: CASSAWDRFFSGQFF. CDR3 DNA sequence: TGTGCCAGCAGCGCCTGGGACAGGTTTTTTTCGGGGCAGTTCTTC. The whole variable domain, remainder taken from reference TRBV5-6 and TRBJ2-1, is DAGVTQSPTHLIKTRGQQVTLRCSPKSGHDTVSWYQQALGQGPQFIFQYYEEEERQRGNFPDRFSGHQFPNYSSELNVNALLLGDSALYLCASSAWDRFFSGQFFGPGTRLTVL.

The chain links TRBV6-2 or TRBV6-3 to TRBJ1-1; 8 positions match TRBD1. The germline CDR1 and CDR2 sequences are MNHEY and SVGEGT. The V gene end was trimmed by 2 bases and the J gene end by 4 bases; junction bases not matched to a gene: 3. The CDR3 totals 14 residues. CDR3 protein: CASSYRTGSTEAFF. DNA for the CDR3: TGTGCCAGCAGTTACCGGACAGGGAGCACTGAAGCTTTCTTT.

The V gene is TRBV6-4, the J gene TRBJ2-1; 9 positions agree with TRBD2. CDR1 is MRHNA, CDR2 SNTAGT, per germline. Trimming removed 4 bases from V and 5 bases from J; junction bases left unmatched: 6. The CDR3 totals 15 residues. DNA for the CDR3: TGTGCCAGCAGTGTAGGCGGGGGGGCCCACAATGAGCAGTTCTTC. Protein: CASSVGGGAHNEQFF.

The chain employs TRBV18 and TRBJ1-2, with D possibly TRBD1 on 5 matching bases. Trimming pared 2 bases from V and 6 bases from J, leaving 16 bases between. The CDR3 covers 15 residues. The germline V gene has CDR1 KGHSH and CDR2 LQKENI. The CDR3 DNA reads as TGTGCCAGCTCACCAGGGTTGGAGGGGAGGAATGGCTACACCTTC. Encoded protein: CASSPGLEGRNGYTF.

V is TRBV7-2 and J is TRBJ2-7; TRBD2 matches at 13 bases. The ends lost 1 base at V and 1 base at J; junction bases unmatched: 4. Germline lookup yields CDR1 SGHTA and CDR2 FQGNSA. CDR3 length: 17 amino acids. The CDR3 region has the DNA TGTGCCAGCAGCTTAGGGGGACTAGCGGGGAAATCCTACGAGCAGTACTTC. It encodes CASSLGGLAGKSYEQYF.

The chain joins TRBV27 to TRBJ2-1; no clear D. This CDR3 contains 12 residues. Per germline, CDR1 MNHEY and CDR2 SMNVEV (reference sequence). The V end lost 3 bases, the J end lost 7 bases, and 7 bases lay between the germline ends. DNA of the CDR3: TGTGCCAGCAGTTTGAGTAGGAATGAGCAGTTCTTC. Its translation is CASSLSRNEQFF.

V and J are TRBV6-4 and TRBJ2-1, with D possibly matching TRBD2 (6 bases). Germline V gene lookup returns CDR1 MRHNA and CDR2 SNTAGT. V was clipped by 10 bases and J by 7 bases, with 20 bases between them. The CDR3 consists of 14 residues. CDR3 bases: TGTGCCACCTCGGACTATTCTTTATTGAATGAGCAGTTCTTC. Translated: CATSDYSLLNEQFF.

This clone came up a few times. The V and J genes are TRBV27 and TRBJ2-7, with TRBD1 identical over 8 bases. Unmatched junction bases numbered 7, after V lost 3 bases and J lost 3 bases. The CDR3 runs 15 residues. CDR1 and CDR2 (germline): MNHEY, SMNVEV (reference sequence). The CDR3 protein is CASSFAGQGIYEQYF. For the CDR3, the DNA is TGTGCCAGCAGTTTTGCAGGACAGGGAATCTACGAGCAGTACTTC.

The gene calls are TRBV6-5 and TRBJ2-6; TRBD2 aligns across 7 bases. CDR3 size: 15 residues. The germline CDR1 and CDR2 sequences are MNHEY and SVGAGI. Losses at the gene ends were 7 bases for V and 4 bases for J; bases not matched to a gene: 7. As DNA, the CDR3 is TGTGCCAGCAACCGAGCGGGGCCCGGGGCCAACGTCCTGACTTTC. This gives the protein CASNRAGPGANVLTF.

The chain recombines TRBV5-1 with TRBJ1-5, with TRBD1 matching 10 bases. Trimming cost V 0 bases and J 0 bases; bases outside gene matches: 9. The CDR3 consists of 19 residues. Germline V gene lookup returns CDR1 SGHRS and CDR2 YFSETQ. As DNA, the CDR3 is TGCGCCAGCAGCTTGGTAGGGACAGGGGAGAGTTATAGCAATCAGCCCCAGCATTTT. The encoded protein is CASSLVGTGESYSNQPQHF.

The J gene is TRBJ2-3, the V gene TRBV15, with D perhaps matching TRBD2 (5 bases). Germline CDR1 and CDR2: LNHNV and YYDKDF (reference sequence). Between the trimmed V and J ends, which lost 0 bases and 2 bases, there was a span of 15 bases. The CDR3 is 17 residues long. The DNA of the CDR3 is TGTGCCACCAGCAGAGACGGAGGAAACCAGCTCACAGATACGCAGTATTTT. It encodes CATSRDGGNQLTDTQYF. Full variable domain (remainder filled in from reference TRBV15 and TRBJ2-3): DAMVIQNPRYQVTQFGKPVTLSCSQTLNHNVMYWYQQKSSQAPKLLFHYYDKDFNNEADTPDNFQSRRPNTSFCFLDIRSPGLGDTAMYLCATSRDGGNQLTDTQYFGPGTRLTVL.

V usage is TRBV3-1 (or the pseudogene TRBV3-2) and J usage is TRBJ1-3, with TRBD1 identical over 7 bases. CDR3 size: 16 residues. Germline V gene data show CDR1 as LGHDT and CDR2 as YNNKEL (reference sequence). V shed 3 bases and J 3 bases; nucleotides not matched to a gene: 8. The CDR3 here is CASSQIDRVDGNTIYF. For the CDR3, the DNA is TGTGCCAGCAGCCAGATTGACAGGGTAGATGGAAACACCATATATTTT.

This chain connects TRBV7-2 to TRBJ1-1, with D possibly being TRBD1 (5 bases). This CDR3 contains 14 residues. CDR1 SGHTA and CDR2 FQGNSA come from the germline V gene. Trimming stripped 3 bases from V and 1 base from J, with 9 bases between. The CDR3 DNA sequence: TGTGCCAGCAGCTTTCAAGGGGCGAACACTGAAGCTTTCTTT. Amino acids: CASSFQGANTEAFF. The full variable domain, its missing parts supplied by reference TRBV7-2 and TRBJ1-1, is GAGVSQSPSNKVTEKGKDVELRCDPISGHTALYWYRQSLGQGLEFLIYFQGNSAPDKSGLPSDRFSAERTGGSVSTLTIQRTQQEDSAVYLCASSFQGANTEAFFGQGTRLTVV.

The rearrangement joins TRBV19 to TRBJ1-2; D is perhaps TRBD1 (6 bases). CDR3 length: 13 residues. The ends were cut back, 6 bases at V and 5 bases at J, with 13 bases in the middle. CDR1 and CDR2 from the germline V gene are LNHDA and SQIVND (reference sequence). The CDR3 bases are TGTGCCAGTAGGAGGGGGGGTTCGTATGGCTACACCTTC. It yields the protein CASRRGGSYGYTF.

The chain has TRBV5-6 and TRBJ1-6; no reliable D call. Looked up from germline, CDR1 is SGHDT and CDR2 is YYEEEE. The CDR3 totals 16 residues. V shed 0 bases and J shed 2 bases, with 9 bases lying between them. Here the CDR3 reads CASSLVAGAYNSPLHF. The CDR3, as DNA: TGTGCCAGCAGCTTGGTTGCAGGAGCCTATAATTCACCCCTCCACTTT. The entire variable domain, with the rest obtained from reference TRBV5-6 and TRBJ1-6, is as follows: DAGVTQSPTHLIKTRGQQVTLRCSPKSGHDTVSWYQQALGQGPQFIFQYYEEEERQRGNFPDRFSGHQFPNYSSELNVNALLLGDSALYLCASSLVAGAYNSPLHFGNGTRLTVT.

This clone occurred a few times. The chain has TRBV7-8 and TRBJ1-6; the D gene is possibly TRBD1 (5 bases). The ends were cut back, 7 bases at V and 2 bases at J, with 9 bases in the middle. The CDR3 totals 14 residues. From germline, CDR1 is SGHVS and CDR2 FQNEAQ. The CDR3 DNA follows: TGTGCCAGCAAGGGGCATCCCTATAATTCACCCCTCCACTTT. Protein: CASKGHPYNSPLHF. The variable domain in full, completed from reference TRBV7-8 and TRBJ1-6, reads GAGVSQSPRYKVAKRGQDVALRCDPISGHVSLFWYQQALGQGPEFLTYFQNEAQLDKSGLPSDRFFAERPEGSVSTLKIQRTQQEDSAVYLCASKGHPYNSPLHFGNGTRLTVT.

This rearrangement joins TRBV5-4 to TRBJ2-2, with D possibly matching TRBD2 (6 bases). The CDR3 is 15 residues long. The ends were cut back, 4 bases at V and 0 bases at J, with 10 bases in the middle. Germline V gene lookup returns CDR1 SGHNT and CDR2 YYREEE (reference sequence). CDR3 sequence reads: CASSLGGSNTGELFF. The DNA of the CDR3 is TGTGCCAGCAGCCTAGGAGGGTCGAACACCGGGGAGCTGTTTTTT.

V and J are TRBV5-8 and TRBJ1-1, with 7 bases matching TRBD1. Germline CDR1 SGHTS, CDR2 YDEGEE. The CDR3 contains 14 residues. V lost 4 bases to trimming and J lost 4 bases; unmatched junction nucleotides: 7. CDR3 in amino acids: CASSKGGLLTEAFF. The DNA of the CDR3 is TGTGCCAGCAGCAAAGGGGGCCTGCTCACTGAAGCTTTCTTT. Full variable domain (rest looked up from reference TRBV5-8 and TRBJ1-1): EAGVTQSPTHLIKTRGQQATLRCSPISGHTSVYWYQQALGLGLQFLLWYDEGEERNRGNFPPRFSGRQFPNYSSELNVNALELEDSALYLCASSKGGLLTEAFFGQGTRLTVV.

The V gene is TRBV19, the J gene TRBJ1-6; D unclear. Trimming took off 3 bases at V and 8 bases at J, with 8 bases between the two ends. This CDR3 has 13 residues. From germline, CDR1 is LNHDA and CDR2 SQIVND (reference sequence). The CDR3 DNA sequence: TGTGCCAGTAGTATTTTCAGAGATTCACCCCTCCACTTT. Amino acid sequence: CASSIFRDSPLHF.

The rearrangement joins TRBV28 to TRBJ1-5; D might be TRBD1 (6 bases). The CDR3 sequence is 15 residues long. V dropped 6 bases and J dropped 1 base, with 13 bases sitting between them. Germline-derived CDR1 and CDR2 are MDHEN and SYDVKM. CDR3 coding DNA: TGTGCCAGCAGACCCGGGACACCGAGCAATCAGCCCCAGCATTTT. Amino acid sequence: CASRPGTPSNQPQHF.

The chain uses TRBV6-5 and TRBJ2-1; D call uncertain. The CDR3 has 11 amino acids. V lost 0 bases, J lost 10 bases, and 4 bases lay in between. Germline-derived CDR1 and CDR2 are MNHEY and SVGAGI. This CDR3 is CASSYSTEQFF. CDR3 DNA: TGTGCCAGCAGTTACTCGACAGAGCAGTTCTTC.

The chain combines TRBV27 with TRBJ1-1; D may be TRBD1 (6 bases). Trimming took off 5 bases at V and 6 bases at J, with 16 bases between the two ends. Germline assignment: CDR1 MNHEY and CDR2 SMNVEV (reference sequence). The CDR3 is 14 residues long. CDR3: CASSIQGRGAEAFF. CDR3 in DNA: TGTGCCAGCAGTATTCAGGGGAGGGGGGCTGAAGCTTTCTTT.

The chain recombines TRBV7-2 with TRBJ2-1; 10 bases map to TRBD1. CDR3 length: 16 amino acids. Germline V CDR1 and CDR2: SGHTA, FQGNSA. The V and J ends lost 0 bases and 7 bases, in that order; junction bases with no gene match: 6. The CDR3 loop is CASSLADRGGINEQFF. The CDR3 DNA reads as TGTGCCAGCAGCTTAGCGGACAGGGGGGGAATTAATGAGCAGTTCTTC.

The chain joins TRBV10-3 to TRBJ2-3, with TRBD2 matching over 8 bases. CDR3 length: 13 amino acids. The V segment lost 9 bases and the J segment 2 bases; nucleotides outside the gene matches: 4. Germline V gene sequence: CDR1 ENHRY, CDR2 SYGVKD. The CDR3 DNA is TGTGCCATTAGCGGGGCCCTCACAGATACGCAGTATTTT. Encoded protein: CAISGALTDTQYF.

This clone was seen only a few times. One junction end disagrees with the germline gene, perhaps due to a read error. This rearrangement joins TRBV6-1 to TRBJ1-1, with D perhaps TRBD1 (5 bases). The CDR3 contains 12 residues. Per the germline V gene, CDR1 is MNHNS and CDR2 is SASEGT. CDR3 bases: TGTGCCAGCAGCCGGGGGAACGCTGAAGCTTTCTTT. Translation: CASSRGNAEAFF.